Presented here are 10 T cell receptor beta chains from one specimen sequenced in a study of blood T cell repertoires in COVID-19. Sequencing used immunoSEQ multiplex PCR; TCRdb keeps in-frame clones, though not all of them. Of about 97,000 clones listed, around nine tenths are singletons. Sample: peripheral blood. These receptors all stem from a middle-aged man with active or convalescent COVID-19.

The chain joins TRBV5-1 to TRBJ2-5, with 7 bases that match TRBD1. This CDR3 contains 16 residues. CDR1 SGHRS and CDR2 YFSETQ come from the germline V gene. V lost 5 bases, J lost 2 bases, and 12 bases stayed unmatched. The CDR3 coding sequence is TGCGCCAGCAGAACGCGACAGGGAAGAGTGCAAGAGACCCAGTACTTC. This gives the protein CASRTRQGRVQETQYF.

The genes are TRBV18 and TRBJ1-4; TRBD1 agrees at 7 bases. The CDR3 runs to 15 residues. J was trimmed by 8 bases and V by 3 bases; bases with no gene match: 9. From germline, CDR1 is KGHSH and CDR2 LQKENI. The CDR3 nucleotides are TGTGCCAGCTCACCCCTTACAGGGGAAGGAGAAAAACTGTTTTTT. Encoded protein: CASSPLTGEGEKLFF.

The CDR3 spells CASSWGGTRQETQYF. The CDR3 bases are TGTGCCAGCAGCTGGGGGGGGACACGACAAGAGACCCAGTACTTC. J is TRBJ2-5 and V is TRBV5-8; possibly TRBD2 for D (7 bases). The germline V gene has CDR1 SGHTS and CDR2 YDEGEE. The CDR3 runs 15 residues. V lost 3 bases and J lost 2, with 14 bases in between. The variable domain in full, completed from reference TRBV5-8 and TRBJ2-5, reads EAGVTQSPTHLIKTRGQQATLRCSPISGHTSVYWYQQALGLGLQFLLWYDEGEERNRGNFPPRFSGRQFPNYSSELNVNALELEDSALYLCASSWGGTRQETQYFGPGTRLLVL.

The rearrangement joins TRBV5-5 to TRBJ1-5, with 9 bases that match TRBD1. The trim removed 5 bases at V and 4 bases at J, leaving 4 bases unmatched. This CDR3 is built from 14 residues. Germline CDR1 is SGHKS and CDR2 is YYEKEE (reference sequence). CDR3 region: CASSFGQGNQPQHF. The CDR3 DNA is TGTGCCAGCAGTTTCGGACAGGGGAATCAGCCCCAGCATTTT.

The chain links TRBV5-6 to TRBJ2-5; D not certain. V dropped 3 bases and J dropped 4 bases, with 13 bases sitting between them. Germline V CDR1 and CDR2: SGHDT, YYEEEE. The CDR3 is made up of 14 amino acids. Here the CDR3 DNA reads TGTGCCAGCAGCTCAGGCTATGCCCCAGAGACCCAGTACTTC. This codes for CASSSGYAPETQYF.

A few counts support this clone. J is TRBJ2-5 and V is TRBV29-1; 12 bases are shared with TRBD2. Trimming took 2 bases from V and 4 from J; bases not matched to a gene: 5. From germline, CDR1 is SQVTM and CDR2 ANQGSEA. There are 15 residues in the CDR3. In DNA, the CDR3 is TGCAGCGTTGAATCTCTAGCGGGGGGGAGAGAGACCCAGTACTTC. Amino acids: CSVESLAGGRETQYF.

The rearrangement uses TRBV15 and TRBJ1-5; 7 bases agree with TRBD1. The germline CDR1 and CDR2 sequences are LNHNV and YYDKDF (reference sequence). The CDR3 runs 12 residues. The J segment lost 11 bases and the V segment lost 5 bases, leaving 6 bases of the junction unmatched. The CDR3 DNA is TGTGCCACCAGCGGGGGGACAGCGTCCCAGCATTTT. Residues: CATSGGTASQHF.

The table lists this clone with a count of one. The rearrangement links TRBV5-8 to TRBJ2-2; 7 bases match TRBD1. The CDR3 has 15 amino acids. V shed 3 bases, J shed 7 bases, and the junction held 9 bases outside the gene matches. Germline V lookup: CDR1 SGHTS, CDR2 YDEGEE. Here the CDR3 DNA reads TGTGCCAGCAGCTCCCTGAGGGGGCGCATCGGGGAGCTGTTTTTT. Translation: CASSSLRGRIGELFF. Filled out from reference TRBV5-8 and TRBJ2-2, the complete variable domain reads EAGVTQSPTHLIKTRGQQATLRCSPISGHTSVYWYQQALGLGLQFLLWYDEGEERNRGNFPPRFSGRQFPNYSSELNVNALELEDSALYLCASSSLRGRIGELFFGEGSRLTVL.

The chain is built from TRBV5-1 and TRBJ2-7; 10 bases are shared with TRBD2. The CDR3 has 14 residues. V shed 0 bases, J shed 4 bases, and the junction held 1 base outside the gene matches. Germline loops: CDR1 SGHRS, CDR2 YFSETQ. Here the CDR3 DNA reads TGCGCCAGCAGCTTGGAGACTAGCGGGTACGAGCAGTACTTC. It translates to CASSLETSGYEQYF.

V and J are TRBV21-1 and TRBJ2-5; the table names TRBD2, a call not compared with the DNA. TRBV21-1 is a pseudogene locus. This CDR3 is 13 amino acids long. The CDR3 reads CASSKDTKETQYF. CDR3 nucleotides: TGTGCCAGCAGCAAAGACACTAAAGAGACCCAGTACTTC.